The next 15 T cell receptor beta chains were all read from a single sample in a study of shared clonotypes between healthy human individuals. Generated by immunoSEQ multiplex PCR, the TCRdb table keeps only in-frame clones and is missing some. Of 2 million to 2.5 million clones in the sample, 93% were seen once. What was sequenced was naive CD4+ T cells from PBMCs. Subset of the sample: CD45RA+ positively selected. The source of these receptors is a man younger than 35 in good health. Some clones in this sample may be carry-over from other donors' samples.

The chain's CDR3 is CAWGGGLAGYTQYF. The CDR3 DNA is TGTGCCTGGGGAGGGGGACTAGCGGGATATACGCAGTATTTT. The V gene is TRBV30, the J gene TRBJ2-3; TRBD2 agrees at 13 bases. Trimming took 5 bases from V and 7 from J; bases not matched to a gene: 6. The CDR3 runs 14 residues. CDR1 is GTSNPN and CDR2 is SVGIG in the germline V gene (reference sequence). Full variable domain (missing parts from reference TRBV30 and TRBJ2-3): SQTIHQWPATLVQPVGSPLSLECTVEGTSNPNLYWYRQAAGRGLQLLFYSVGIGQISSEVPQNLSASRPQDRQFILSSKKLLLSDSGFYLCAWGGGLAGYTQYFGPGTRLTVL.

The chain recombines TRBV19 with TRBJ1-4; D gene ambiguous. The CDR3 extends over 13 amino acids. The V gene's germline CDR1 is LNHDA and CDR2 SQIVND (reference sequence). The V and J ends lost 9 bases and 0 bases respectively, with 8 bases between them. CDR3 protein: CASLLATNEKLFF. The CDR3 bases are TGTGCCAGCCTTCTTGCAACTAATGAAAAACTGTTTTTT.

This clone was seen a single time. The CDR3 region is CASRLSTYEQYF. DNA of the CDR3: TGTGCCAGCAGACTGTCGACCTACGAGCAGTACTTC. The chain recombines TRBV6-1 with TRBJ2-7; no clear D gene. This CDR3 has 12 amino acids. Trimming shortened V by 6 bases and J by 2 bases, and 8 bases separated the two germline ends. The germline V gene encodes CDR1 MNHNS and CDR2 SASEGT.

The rearrangement joins TRBV11-3 to TRBJ2-3; D not resolved. The CDR3 has 14 residues. The V gene lost 6 bases and the J gene lost 2 bases, with 12 bases spanning the gap. Looked up from germline, CDR1 is SGHNT and CDR2 is YENEEA. CDR3 coding DNA: TGTGCCAGCAGTTTCGGACCCAACACAGATACGCAGTATTTT. Its protein is CASSFGPNTDTQYF.

The chain couples TRBV28 to TRBJ2-7; 12 bases are a match to TRBD2. From germline, CDR1 is MDHEN and CDR2 SYDVKM. J gave up 2 bases and V 6 bases, and 5 bases lay outside the gene matches. The CDR3 covers 15 residues. The CDR3 bases are TGTGCCAGCAGCCTCCCTAGCGGGAGGGCCTACGAGCAGTACTTC. The encoded protein is CASSLPSGRAYEQYF. The entire variable domain, with the rest obtained from reference TRBV28 and TRBJ2-7, is as follows: DVKVTQSSRYLVKRTGEKVFLECVQDMDHENMFWYRQDPGLGLRLIYFSYDVKMKEKGDIPEGYSVSREKKERFSLILESASTNQTSMYLCASSLPSGRAYEQYFGPGTRLTVT.

The rearrangement joins TRBV6-5 to TRBJ2-7; D might be TRBD1 or TRBD2, each matching 5 bases. Germline V CDR1 and CDR2: MNHEY, SVGAGI. CDR3 size: 15 residues. With 5 bases removed from V and 0 bases from J, the gap between germline ends came to 14 bases. CDR3 protein: CASSRSGTDSYEQYF. In nucleotides, the CDR3 is TGTGCCAGCAGTCGATCCGGGACGGACTCCTACGAGCAGTACTTC.

The chain recombines TRBV4-2 with TRBJ2-3; D remains unclear. CDR1 and CDR2 (germline): LGHNA, YNFKEQ. The V end lost 5 bases, the J end lost 3 bases, and 12 bases lay between the germline ends. The CDR3 extends over 14 amino acids. The DNA of the CDR3 is TGTGCCAGCAGCTTTCCCGGGCAAACAGATACGCAGTATTTT. Protein sequence: CASSFPGQTDTQYF.

The J gene is TRBJ2-3, the V gene TRBV7-3; a possible D gene is TRBD2 (7 bases). CDR1 and CDR2 (germline): SGHTA, FQGTGA. V was clipped by 2 bases and J by 4 bases, with 16 bases between them. The CDR3 totals 16 residues. This CDR3 reads CASSLRKRGRADTQYF. The DNA of the CDR3 is TGTGCCAGCAGCTTACGGAAGAGGGGGAGGGCAGATACGCAGTATTTT.

This chain connects TRBV6-1 to TRBJ1-5; 8 bases line up with TRBD1. The CDR3 extends over 17 amino acids. Trimming removed 4 bases from V and 0 bases from J; junction bases left unmatched: 8. The germline CDR1 and CDR2 sequences are MNHNS and SASEGT. In nucleotides, the CDR3 is TGTGCCAGCAGTGGGCGACTGACAGGGGCTAGCAATCAGCCCCAGCATTTT. The encoded protein is CASSGRLTGASNQPQHF.

This chain links TRBV5-4 with TRBJ2-5, with 9 bases fitting TRBD2. V shed 1 base and J 4 bases; nucleotides not matched to a gene: 8. Germline lookup yields CDR1 SGHNT and CDR2 YYREEE (reference sequence). CDR3 length: 16 residues. Here the CDR3 reads CASSLRLLAGVETQYF. In DNA form, the CDR3 reads TGTGCCAGCAGCTTGAGGTTGTTAGCGGGAGTAGAGACCCAGTACTTC.

V and J are TRBV10-3 and TRBJ1-5, with D hard to call. The V and J ends lost 7 bases and 5 bases respectively, with 12 bases between them. The CDR3 loop spans 13 amino acids. Germline V gene sequence: CDR1 ENHRY, CDR2 SYGVKD. In DNA form, the CDR3 reads TGTGCCATCACCCCGGGAAAGGATCAGCCCCAGCATTTT. It specifies CAITPGKDQPQHF.

This chain joins TRBV28 and TRBJ2-7, with 8 bases matching TRBD1. With 5 bases clipped from V and 6 bases from J, the junction kept 6 bases outside the gene matches. Looked up from germline, CDR1 is MDHEN and CDR2 is SYDVKM. CDR3 size: 13 residues. The CDR3 loop is CASSPRTGREQYF. CDR3 DNA sequence: TGTGCCAGCAGTCCACGGACAGGGCGCGAGCAGTACTTC.

The chain links TRBV7-2 to TRBJ2-1; 9 positions match TRBD2. The CDR3 has 14 residues. The V gene's germline CDR1 is SGHTA and CDR2 FQGNSA. The ends lost 4 bases at V and 7 bases at J; junction bases unmatched: 5. The CDR3 region is CASSSLAGLNEQFF. In DNA form, the CDR3 reads TGTGCCAGCAGCTCACTAGCGGGCCTTAATGAGCAGTTCTTC.

The chain carries TRBV23-1 and TRBJ2-7, with TRBD2 matching 7 bases. TRBV23-1 is an ORF; its function is uncertain. V lost 5 bases to trimming and J lost 0 bases; unmatched junction nucleotides: 16. The length of the CDR3 is 18 residues. CDR3 nucleotides: TGCGCCAGCAGTTATTCGTGGCTAACGCGGGAGAGCTCCTACGAGCAGTACTTC. It is translated as CASSYSWLTRESSYEQYF.

This chain links TRBV6-6 with TRBJ1-1; D is unresolved. CDR1 and CDR2 (germline): MNHNY, SVGAGI (reference sequence). V gave up 7 bases and J gave up 5 bases, with 14 bases separating them. CDR3 length: 13 residues. CDR3 DNA: TGTGCCAGCAACCCACTGGGGTCGACTGAAGCTTTCTTT. Amino acid sequence: CASNPLGSTEAFF.